What follows are 4 T cell receptor beta chains derived from one specimen sequenced in a study of graft-versus-host responses after intestinal transplantation. Method: immunoSEQ multiplex PCR; TCRdb's copy keeps in-frame clones and lacks some. This sample has tens of thousands of clones, with 85% to 90% found just once. Their specific antigens are unknown. Sequenced material: unstimulated CD4+ T cells sorted from spleen or lymph node cells, taken before intestinal transplant. The receptors were gathered from a human donor who received an intestinal transplant.

This clone has a single count. V usage is TRBV28 and J usage is TRBJ2-7, with a possible D match to TRBD1 (6 bases). Germline CDR1 and CDR2: MDHEN and SYDVKM. V was shortened by 1 base and J by 5 bases, with 12 bases between the two germline ends. This CDR3 comprises 14 residues. The CDR3 spells CASSLSAGVNEQYF. DNA of the CDR3: TGTGCCAGCAGTTTATCGGCAGGGGTGAACGAGCAGTACTTC.

The gene calls are TRBV28 and TRBJ2-7, with 9 bases lining up with TRBD1. Germline lookup yields CDR1 MDHEN and CDR2 SYDVKM. The junction had 12 bases not matched to a gene; V was cut back by 10 bases and J by 5 bases. This CDR3 has 14 residues. The CDR3 loop is CATQRDRAGHEQYF. The CDR3 bases are TGTGCCACACAACGGGACAGGGCGGGCCACGAGCAGTACTTC.

V usage is TRBV6-4 and J usage is TRBJ1-4, with D hard to call. The CDR3 consists of 19 residues. CDR1 is MRHNA and CDR2 is SNTAGT in the germline V gene. Trimming cost V 0 bases and J 0 bases, with 17 bases left between them. Written as DNA, the CDR3 is TGTGCCAGCAGTGACTCTAGTAACCGGAGCCCTGCAACTAATGAAAAACTGTTTTTT. Its protein is CASSDSSNRSPATNEKLFF.

This clone came up once. The chain combines TRBV5-1 with TRBJ2-1; D might be TRBD1 (6 bases). V lost 1 base, J lost 1 base, and 12 bases lay in between. Germline V gene data show CDR1 as SGHRS and CDR2 as YFSETQ. The CDR3 is made up of 16 amino acids. As DNA, the CDR3 is TGCGCCAGCAGCTTGTACGGGACACCTTCCTACAATGAGCAGTTCTTC. Its protein is CASSLYGTPSYNEQFF.